This T cell receptor beta chain is drawn from a study of OX40 agonist ivuxolimab in advanced cancers. The table came from immunoSEQ multiplex PCR; TCRdb's copy has only in-frame clones and leaves some out. In the table there are approximately 60,000 clones, roughly 80% of which are singletons. CDR3 size: 14 residues. Trimming cost V 2 bases and J 7 bases; bases outside gene matches: 4. CDR1 is SGHVS and CDR2 is FNYEAQ in the germline V gene. General study findings and limits: Low normalized clonal expansion also occurred in some nonresponding patients.

On this clone: Its antigen is currently unknown.

This TCR was sampled from an adult with an advanced solid tumor such as melanoma, head and neck, liver or kidney cancer. The chain combines TRBV7-6 with TRBJ2-1; TRBD2 matches 8 bases. Sample: CD4+ or CD8+ T cells sorted from blood, taken in a trial of the OX40 agonist ivuxolimab. The CDR3 nucleotides are TGTGCCAGCAGCTTAAGCGGGAGCTTTAATGAGCAGTTCTTC. It specifies CASSLSGSFNEQFF.